The T cell receptor (beta chain) described here comes from a study of blood T cell repertoires in COVID-19. V lost 6 bases and J lost 2, with 10 bases in between. CDR1 is MDHEN, CDR2 SYDVKM, per germline. The CDR3 loop spans 13 amino acids. Sequencing used immunoSEQ multiplex PCR; TCRdb keeps in-frame clones, though not all of them. The sample holds about 300,000 clones, roughly 85% seen once. The source of this sequence is a woman between 50 and 59 years old who had recovered from COVID-19. This rearrangement joins TRBV28 to TRBJ1-2, with D possibly matching TRBD1 (6 bases). What was sequenced was PBMCs or T cells enriched from blood (not recorded which). The CDR3 reads CASSYTGNYGYTF. For the CDR3, the DNA is TGTGCCAGCAGCTATACAGGGAACTATGGCTACACCTTC.